The 14 T cell receptor beta chains below all came from one sample that was sequenced in a study of vaccination and CD4 T cells after COVID-19. At the Johns Hopkins FTIC core, DNA taken from cultured CD4+ T cells was sequenced by way of the Oncomine TCR Beta short-read assay. A single record per CDR3 protein comes from TCRdb applying MiXCR to the PCR reads. The sample contains roughly 16,000 distinct CDR3 sequences, less than 65% of which appear only once. The antigens for these receptors are not known. Treatment described: roughly ten-day PBMC culture with coronavirus spike peptide pools or control peptides (ViraFEST assay). Sequencing used CD4+ T cells from blood, cultured in vitro. These receptors came from a human donor who had recovered from COVID-19.

The V and J genes are TRBV7-9 and TRBJ2-7, with TRBD1 matching over 7 bases. This CDR3 is 13 amino acids long. Trimming cost V 4 bases and J 3 bases; bases outside gene matches: 3. CDR1 and CDR2 (germline): SEHNR, FQNEAQ (reference sequence). CDR3 in DNA: TGTGCCAGCAGCTGGGACAGACACTACGAGCAGTACTTC. Translated: CASSWDRHYEQYF. Together with reference TRBV7-9 and TRBJ2-7, the CDR3 gives the full variable domain: DTGVSQNPRHKITKRGQNVTFRCDPISEHNRLYWYRQTLGQGPEFLTYFQNEAQLEKSRLLSDRFSAERPKGSFSTLEIQRTEQGDSAMYLCASSWDRHYEQYFGPGTRLTVT.

This sequence joins TRBV11-2 and TRBJ1-2; D not certain. The germline CDR1 and CDR2 sequences are SGHAT and FQNNGV. Trimming left V 0 bases short and J 13 bases short, with 15 bases between. This CDR3 spans 13 amino acids. DNA of the CDR3: TGTGCCAGCAGCTTAGACCGGGCCGGGATGTGCACCTTC. As protein: CASSLDRAGMCTF.

This sequence joins TRBV7-9 and TRBJ2-7; D unclear. Germline V gene lookup returns CDR1 SEHNR and CDR2 FQNEAQ (reference sequence). This CDR3 is built from 16 residues. The V end lost 4 bases, the J end lost 4 bases, and 20 bases lay between the germline ends. The DNA of the CDR3 is TGTGCCAGCAGCTCTCCCCGCGGAGTGGCCATGTACGAGCAGTACTTC. Protein sequence: CASSSPRGVAMYEQYF.

The chain uses TRBV6-2 or TRBV6-3 and TRBJ2-7, with 14 bases matching TRBD2. Germline assignment: CDR1 MNHEY and CDR2 SVGEGT. The length of the CDR3 is 15 residues. After removal of 6 bases from V and 5 bases from J, the junction contained 6 bases not matched to a gene. The CDR3 coding sequence is TGTGCCAGCAGCACGGGACTAGCGGGAGTCCACGAGCAGTACTTC. Its translation: CASSTGLAGVHEQYF.

This chain joins TRBV11-2 and TRBJ2-2; D ambiguous. V was clipped by 2 bases and J by 5 bases, with 18 bases between them. Per the germline V gene, CDR1 is SGHAT and CDR2 is FQNNGV. The CDR3 sequence is 17 residues long. DNA of the CDR3: TGTGCCAGCAGCTTATCCGGCACCGCCTTAAAAACCGGGGAGCTGTTTTTT. Its protein is CASSLSGTALKTGELFF.

This clonotype was seen a handful of times. The chain recombines TRBV6-1 with TRBJ1-1; D is ambiguous. From germline, CDR1 is MNHNS and CDR2 SASEGT. Trimming took 4 bases from V and 5 from J, leaving 5 bases between them. There are 11 residues in the CDR3. The CDR3 bases are TGTGCCAGCAGTGGTCGGACTGAAGCTTTCTTT. Its protein is CASSGRTEAFF.

The chain recombines TRBV30 with TRBJ1-1; 7 bases align to TRBD1. V trimming: 2 bases; J trimming: 8 bases; junction bases outside the gene matches: 5. Germline V gene lookup returns CDR1 GTSNPN and CDR2 SVGIG (reference sequence). The CDR3 extends over 12 amino acids. CDR3 in amino acids: CAWSPPDREAFF. The CDR3 DNA follows: TGTGCCTGGAGTCCACCGGACAGGGAAGCTTTCTTT.

The chain is built from TRBV20-1 and TRBJ2-5; TRBD1 matches at 9 bases. The trim removed 6 bases at V and 3 bases at J, leaving 2 bases unmatched. This CDR3 contains 12 residues. Germline lookup yields CDR1 DFQATT and CDR2 SNEGSKA (reference sequence). CDR3 sequence (DNA): TGCAGTGCGGGACAGGGAAAAGAGACCCAGTACTTC. Amino acids: CSAGQGKETQYF.

This rearrangement joins TRBV20-1 to TRBJ1-2; D is unclear. This CDR3 has 14 residues. Trimming left V 3 bases short and J 2 bases short, with 13 bases between. Germline assignment: CDR1 DFQATT and CDR2 SNEGSKA (reference sequence). CDR3 in DNA: TGCAGTGCTAGGGAGGCCAGGAGCAACTATGGCTACACCTTC. This encodes CSAREARSNYGYTF.

The chain recombines TRBV15 with TRBJ2-7, with 7 bases matching TRBD1. The CDR3 contains 16 residues. The germline V gene encodes CDR1 LNHNV and CDR2 YYDKDF (reference sequence). Trimming at V came to 0 bases and at J to 7 bases, leaving 12 bases not matched to a gene. The DNA of the CDR3 is TGTGCCACCAGCAGAGATTGGGCAGGGGGTGCGAGGGAGCAGTACTTC. The encoded protein is CATSRDWAGGAREQYF.

The chain carries TRBV19 and TRBJ1-6; tentatively, D is TRBD1 (5 bases). Between the trimmed V and J ends, which lost 5 bases and 7 bases, there was a span of 12 bases. Looked up from germline, CDR1 is LNHDA and CDR2 is SQIVND (reference sequence). The CDR3 consists of 14 residues. The CDR3 DNA reads as TGTGCCAGTAGTCTGGCAGGGTACAATTCACCCCTCCACTTT. It codes for CASSLAGYNSPLHF.

Points on this clonotype: One junction end disagrees with the germline gene, perhaps due to a read error. The V and J genes are TRBV19 and TRBJ2-2; 7 nucleotides match TRBD1. The CDR3 is 16 residues long. Germline CDR1 reads LNHDA; CDR2 reads SQIVND (reference sequence). CDR3 bases: TGTGCCAGTAGTATCGCCCCGACAGGGCTCACCGGTGAGCTGTTTTTT. Translation gives CASSIAPTGLTGELFF.

The chain links TRBV6-1 to TRBJ1-1, with TRBD1 matching 7 bases. The CDR3 runs to 14 residues. Per the germline V gene, CDR1 is MNHNS and CDR2 is SASEGT. The junction had 8 bases not matched to a gene; V was cut back by 3 bases and J by 7 bases. In nucleotides, the CDR3 is TGTGCCAGCAGTGAGGGGACAGCGCGCCGTGAAGCTTTCTTT. Translation: CASSEGTARREAFF.

The gene calls are TRBV20-1 and TRBJ2-7; possibly TRBD1 or TRBD2 for D (6 bases each). Per germline, CDR1 DFQATT and CDR2 SNEGSKA (reference sequence). There are 14 residues in the CDR3. V was trimmed by 0 bases and J by 5 bases, leaving 14 bases between them. CDR3 loop: CSAREGGQGNEQYF. The CDR3 coding sequence is TGCAGTGCTAGAGAGGGGGGCCAGGGGAACGAGCAGTACTTC.